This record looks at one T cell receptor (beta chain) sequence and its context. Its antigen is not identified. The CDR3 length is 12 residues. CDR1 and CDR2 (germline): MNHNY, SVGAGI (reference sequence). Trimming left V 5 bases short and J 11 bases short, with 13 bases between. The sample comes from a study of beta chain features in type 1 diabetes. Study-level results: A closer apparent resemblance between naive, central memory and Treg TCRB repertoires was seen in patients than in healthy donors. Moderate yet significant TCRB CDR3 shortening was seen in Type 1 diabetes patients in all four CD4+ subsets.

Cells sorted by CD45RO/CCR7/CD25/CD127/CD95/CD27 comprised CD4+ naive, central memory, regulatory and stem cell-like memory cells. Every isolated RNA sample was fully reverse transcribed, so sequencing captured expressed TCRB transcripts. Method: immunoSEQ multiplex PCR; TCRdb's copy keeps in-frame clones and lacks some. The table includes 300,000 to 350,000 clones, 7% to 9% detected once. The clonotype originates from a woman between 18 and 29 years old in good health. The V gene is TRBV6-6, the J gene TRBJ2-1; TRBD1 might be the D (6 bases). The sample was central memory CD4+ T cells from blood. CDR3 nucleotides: TGTGCCAGCAGTGCCCCCGGACAGAAGCAGTTCTTC. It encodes CASSAPGQKQFF.